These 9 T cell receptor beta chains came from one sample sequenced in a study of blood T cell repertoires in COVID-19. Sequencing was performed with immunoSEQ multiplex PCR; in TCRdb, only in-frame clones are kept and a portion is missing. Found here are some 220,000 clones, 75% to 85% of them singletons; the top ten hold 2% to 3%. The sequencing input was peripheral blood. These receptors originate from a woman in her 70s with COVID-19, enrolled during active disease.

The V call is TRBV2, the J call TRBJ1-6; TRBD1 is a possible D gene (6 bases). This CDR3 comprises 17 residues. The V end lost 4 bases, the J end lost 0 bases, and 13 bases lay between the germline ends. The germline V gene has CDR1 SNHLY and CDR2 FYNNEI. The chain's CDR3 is CASSVDRRSSYNSPLHF. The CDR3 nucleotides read TGTGCCAGCAGTGTCGACAGGAGGAGCTCCTATAATTCACCCCTCCACTTT. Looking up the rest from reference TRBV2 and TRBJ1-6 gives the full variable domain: EPEVTQTPSHQVTQMGQEVILRCVPISNHLYFYWYRQILGQKVEFLVSFYNNEISEKSEIFDDQFSVERPDGSNFTLKIRSTKLEDSAMYFCASSVDRRSSYNSPLHFGNGTRLTVT.

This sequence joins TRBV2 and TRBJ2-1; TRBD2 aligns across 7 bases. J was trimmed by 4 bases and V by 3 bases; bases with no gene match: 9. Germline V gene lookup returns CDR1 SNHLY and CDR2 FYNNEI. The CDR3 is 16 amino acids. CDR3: CASSDGRAGVYNEQFF. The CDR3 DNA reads TGTGCCAGCAGTGATGGGAGGGCGGGGGTATACAATGAGCAGTTCTTC.

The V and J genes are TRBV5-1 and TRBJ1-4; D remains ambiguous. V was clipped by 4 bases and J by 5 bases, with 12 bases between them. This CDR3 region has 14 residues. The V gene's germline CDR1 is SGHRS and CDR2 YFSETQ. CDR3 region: CASSLSGINEKLFF. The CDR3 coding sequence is TGCGCCAGCAGCCTCTCGGGGATAAATGAAAAACTGTTTTTT.

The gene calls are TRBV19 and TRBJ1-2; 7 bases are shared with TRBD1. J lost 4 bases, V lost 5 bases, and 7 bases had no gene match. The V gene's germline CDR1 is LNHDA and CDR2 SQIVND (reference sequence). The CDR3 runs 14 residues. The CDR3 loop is CASSQQGPVYGYTF. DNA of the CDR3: TGTGCCAGTAGTCAACAGGGGCCTGTCTATGGCTACACCTTC.

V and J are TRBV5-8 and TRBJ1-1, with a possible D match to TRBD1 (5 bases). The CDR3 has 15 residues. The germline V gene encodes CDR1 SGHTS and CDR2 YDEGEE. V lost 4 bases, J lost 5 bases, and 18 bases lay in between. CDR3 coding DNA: TGTGCCAGCAGCATCAAGCGGGGGTCCGGGACTGAAGCTTTCTTT. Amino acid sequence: CASSIKRGSGTEAFF.

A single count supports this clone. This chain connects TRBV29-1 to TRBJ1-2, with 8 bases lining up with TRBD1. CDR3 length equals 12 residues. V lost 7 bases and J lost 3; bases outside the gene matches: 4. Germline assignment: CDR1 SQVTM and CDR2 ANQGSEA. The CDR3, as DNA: TGCAGCGCCTTACAGGGGGACTATGGCTACACCTTC. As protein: CSALQGDYGYTF.

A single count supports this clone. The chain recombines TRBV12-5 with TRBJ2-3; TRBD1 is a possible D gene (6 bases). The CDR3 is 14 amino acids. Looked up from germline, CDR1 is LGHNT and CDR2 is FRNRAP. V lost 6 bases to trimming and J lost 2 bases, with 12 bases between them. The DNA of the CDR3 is TGTGCTAGTGGGACAGGACGGACCACAGATACGCAGTATTTT. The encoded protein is CASGTGRTTDTQYF.

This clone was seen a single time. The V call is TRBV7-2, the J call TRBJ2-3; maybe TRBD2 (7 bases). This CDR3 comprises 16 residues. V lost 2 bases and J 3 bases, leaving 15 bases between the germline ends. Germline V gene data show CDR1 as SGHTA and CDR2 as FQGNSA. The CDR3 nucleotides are TGTGCCAGCAGCTTACGGGTGGGGGGGCGTACAGATACGCAGTATTTT. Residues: CASSLRVGGRTDTQYF.

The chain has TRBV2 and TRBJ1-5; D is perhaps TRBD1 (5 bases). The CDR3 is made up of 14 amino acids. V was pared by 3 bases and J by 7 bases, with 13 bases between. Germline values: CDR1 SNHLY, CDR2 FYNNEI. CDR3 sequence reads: CASSDLTEGQPQHF. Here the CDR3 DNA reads TGTGCCAGCAGTGATCTGACAGAAGGACAGCCCCAGCATTTT.